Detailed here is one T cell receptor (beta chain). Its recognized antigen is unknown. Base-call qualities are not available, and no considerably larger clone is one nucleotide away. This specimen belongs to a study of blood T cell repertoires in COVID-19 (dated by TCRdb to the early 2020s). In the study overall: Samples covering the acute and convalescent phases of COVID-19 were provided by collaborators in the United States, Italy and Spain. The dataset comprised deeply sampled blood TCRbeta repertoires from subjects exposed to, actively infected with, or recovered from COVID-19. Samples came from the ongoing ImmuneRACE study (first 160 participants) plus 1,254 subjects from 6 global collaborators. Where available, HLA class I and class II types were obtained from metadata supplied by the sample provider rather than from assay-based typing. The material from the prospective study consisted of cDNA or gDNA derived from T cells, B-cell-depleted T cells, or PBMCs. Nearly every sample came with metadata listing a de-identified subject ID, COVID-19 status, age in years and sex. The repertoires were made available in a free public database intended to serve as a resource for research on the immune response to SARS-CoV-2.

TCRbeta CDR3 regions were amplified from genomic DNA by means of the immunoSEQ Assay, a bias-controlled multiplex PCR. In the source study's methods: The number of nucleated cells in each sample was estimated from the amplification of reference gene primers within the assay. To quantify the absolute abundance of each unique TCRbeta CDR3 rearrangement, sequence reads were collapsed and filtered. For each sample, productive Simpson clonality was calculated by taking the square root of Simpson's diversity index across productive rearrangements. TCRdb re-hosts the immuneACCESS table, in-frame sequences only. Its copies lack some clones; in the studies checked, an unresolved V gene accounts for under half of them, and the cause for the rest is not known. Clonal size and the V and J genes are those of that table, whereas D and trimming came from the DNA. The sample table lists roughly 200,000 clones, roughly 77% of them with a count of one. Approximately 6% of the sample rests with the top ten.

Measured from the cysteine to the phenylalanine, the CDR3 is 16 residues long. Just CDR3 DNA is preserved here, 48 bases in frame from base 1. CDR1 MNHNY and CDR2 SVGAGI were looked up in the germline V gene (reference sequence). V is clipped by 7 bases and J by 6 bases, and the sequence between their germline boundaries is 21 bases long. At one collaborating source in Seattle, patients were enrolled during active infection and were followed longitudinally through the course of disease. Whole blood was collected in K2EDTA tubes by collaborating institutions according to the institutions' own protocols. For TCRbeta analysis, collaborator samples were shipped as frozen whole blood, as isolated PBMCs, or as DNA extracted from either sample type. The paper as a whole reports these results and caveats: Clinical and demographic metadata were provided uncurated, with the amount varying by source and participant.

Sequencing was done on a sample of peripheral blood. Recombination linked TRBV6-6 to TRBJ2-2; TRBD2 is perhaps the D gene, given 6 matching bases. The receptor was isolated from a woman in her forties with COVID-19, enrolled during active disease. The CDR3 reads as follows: CASTAHRDSRAGELFF. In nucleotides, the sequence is TGTGCCAGCACTGCTCACCGGGACTCCCGGGCCGGGGAGCTGTTTTTT.